This record concerns one T cell receptor beta chain sequence. The specificity of this receptor is unknown. Base quality data are lacking; no much larger clone is found one base away. TCRbeta CDR3 regions were amplified from genomic DNA by means of the immunoSEQ Assay, a bias-controlled multiplex PCR. Turning to the authors' computational methods: The number of nucleated cells in each sample was estimated from the amplification of reference gene primers within the assay. To quantify the absolute abundance of each unique TCRbeta CDR3 rearrangement, sequence reads were collapsed and filtered. For each sample, productive Simpson clonality was calculated by taking the square root of Simpson's diversity index across productive rearrangements. The immuneACCESS repertoire file appears here via TCRdb, limited to in-frame rearrangements. These files lack a portion of the clones; in checked studies, under half of the deficit traces to unresolved V genes, and the cause of the others is not known. V and J calls and clone size are copied from that table; D and trimming were computed from the DNA. The sample records 400,000 to 550,000 clones, 70% to 90% of which are singletons. Nearly 2% of the sample belongs to the ten largest clones.

Participants in the prospective study were enrolled through a virtual design, were aged about 18 to 100 years, and lived in 24 United States geographic areas. To assign participants to cohorts, the prospective study relied on clinical history that participants themselves reported in a screening survey and a study questionnaire. In the prospective study, mobile phlebotomists collected whole blood, serum and a nasopharyngeal or oropharyngeal swab from each participant. Participants in the prospective study had the option to provide additional blood draws and questionnaires over a roughly 2-month period. Before DNA extraction, blood samples from the prospective study were shipped at room temperature or frozen. From a lookup of the germline V gene (reference sequence), CDR1 and CDR2 are SEHNR and FQNEAQ. The CDR3, from cysteine to phenylalanine, totals 14 residues. The CDR3 DNA has 42 bases and is translated from base 1. V was cut back by 4 bases and J by 4 bases, leaving a gap of 14 bases between them.

This sample was taken from a study of blood T cell repertoires in COVID-19 (dated by TCRdb to the early 2020s). Context from the whole study: The collaborator samples originated in the United States, Italy and Spain and spanned the acute and convalescent phases of COVID-19. The samples were drawn from the first 160 participants of the ongoing ImmuneRACE study and from 950 to 1,500 subjects provided by 6 global collaborators. The sample metadata nearly always contained a de-identified subject ID, COVID-19 status, age in years and sex. The material from the prospective study consisted of cDNA or gDNA derived from T cells, B-cell-depleted T cells, or PBMCs. A freely available public database, intended as a resource for researchers studying the immune response to SARS-CoV-2, is where the repertoires were released. Where available, HLA class I and class II types were taken from metadata supplied by the sample provider and were not determined by assay-based typing. The dataset comprised deeply sampled blood TCRbeta repertoires from subjects exposed to, actively infected with, or recovered from COVID-19. What the study reported, not specific to this receptor: How much clinical and demographic metadata was included differed by source and by participant, and the metadata was provided uncurated.

This sequence uses TRBV7-9 and TRBJ2-7, with the D gene uncertain. The sequenced material came from PBMCs or T cells enriched from blood (not recorded which). The sequence was collected from a woman aged 18-29 years with acute COVID-19. The encoded CDR3 is CASSSMISSYEQYF. At the DNA level, the sequence is TGTGCCAGCAGCTCCATGATTAGCAGTTACGAGCAGTACTTC.